This TCR beta chain was obtained from a study of blood T cell repertoires in COVID-19. Study details: Material from acute and convalescent COVID-19 was sourced from the United States, Italy and Spain.

Sequencing used immunoSEQ multiplex PCR; TCRdb keeps in-frame clones, though not all of them. The sample includes 95,000 to 120,000 clones, roughly 88% seen only once; the top ten take roughly 8.9%. Looked up from germline, CDR1 is SGHTA and CDR2 is FQGTGA. V shed 5 bases, J shed 2 bases, and the junction held 12 bases outside the gene matches. The CDR3 has 19 residues. Source material: peripheral blood. The sequence was collected from a woman in her 70s who had recovered from COVID-19. The chain is built from TRBV7-3 and TRBJ2-6, with 10 positions matching TRBD1. Written as DNA, the CDR3 is TGTGCCAGCAGCCCCAGCCGGACAGGGGGTCAACCTGGGGCCAACGTCCTGACTTTC. Encoded protein: CASSPSRTGGQPGANVLTF.